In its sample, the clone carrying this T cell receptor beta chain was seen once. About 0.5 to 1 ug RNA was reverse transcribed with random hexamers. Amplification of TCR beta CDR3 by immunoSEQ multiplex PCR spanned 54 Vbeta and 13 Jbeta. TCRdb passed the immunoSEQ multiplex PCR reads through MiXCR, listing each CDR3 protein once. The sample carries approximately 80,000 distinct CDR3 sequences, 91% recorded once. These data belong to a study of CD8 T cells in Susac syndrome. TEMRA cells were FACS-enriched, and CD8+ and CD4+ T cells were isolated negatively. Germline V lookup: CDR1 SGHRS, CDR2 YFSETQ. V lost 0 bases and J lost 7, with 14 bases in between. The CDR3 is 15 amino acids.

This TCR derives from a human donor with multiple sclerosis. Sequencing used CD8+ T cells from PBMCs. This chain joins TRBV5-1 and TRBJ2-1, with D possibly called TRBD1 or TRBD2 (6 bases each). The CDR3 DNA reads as TGCGCCAGCAGCTTGGTTTGGGGGGCCAATAATGAGCAGTTCTTC. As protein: CASSLVWGANNEQFF. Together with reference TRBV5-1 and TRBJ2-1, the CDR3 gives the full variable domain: KAGVTQTPRYLIKTRGQQVTLSCSPISGHRSVSWYQQTPGQGLQFLFEYFSETQRNKGNFPGRFSGRQFSNSRSEMNVSTLELGDSALYLCASSLVWGANNEQFFGPGTRLTVL.